The 5 T cell receptor beta chains reported below all come from one sample, sequenced in a study of metastatic and nonmetastatic thyroid tumors. Every patient underwent thyroid surgery untreated. TCRdb ran MiXCR on the PCR reads. This table has some 41,000 clones, 28% appearing once. Sequencing was performed on blood. The receptors here all came from a male donor with papillary thyroid cancer or a benign thyroid nodule (not recorded which). Some clones in this sample may be carry-over from other donors' samples.

Many counts were recorded for this clone. The rearrangement links TRBV6-1 to TRBJ2-7; 10 positions match TRBD1. Trimming at V came to 3 bases and at J to 4 bases, leaving 9 bases not matched to a gene. The CDR3 length is 16 residues. The germline CDR1 and CDR2 sequences are MNHNS and SASEGT. Written as DNA, the CDR3 is TGTGCCAGCAGTGAGGCAGGGACAGGGGTTTTGTACGAGCAGTACTTC. This codes for CASSEAGTGVLYEQYF.

The chain uses TRBV20-1 and TRBJ2-3; 10 bases match TRBD2. Germline-derived CDR1 and CDR2 are DFQATT and SNEGSKA (reference sequence). J was trimmed by 4 bases and V by 8 bases; bases with no gene match: 15. This CDR3 has 16 amino acids. CDR3 region: CSTPQASGRVSDTQYF. The CDR3 DNA sequence: TGCAGTACCCCACAGGCCAGCGGGAGGGTTTCAGATACGCAGTATTTT.

The chain is built from TRBV11-2 and TRBJ2-7; TRBD1 or TRBD2 may be the D gene (6 bases each). In germline, CDR1 is SGHAT, CDR2 FQNNGV. This CDR3 comprises 15 residues. The V and J ends lost 1 base and 2 bases respectively, with 12 bases between them. The CDR3 bases are TGTGCCAGCAGCTTAGTAGGGGGGCCCACCTACGAGCAGTACTTC. Encoded protein: CASSLVGGPTYEQYF. The variable domain in full, with the rest retrieved from reference TRBV11-2 and TRBJ2-7, is EAGVAQSPRYKIIEKRQSVAFWCNPISGHATLYWYQQILGQGPKLLIQFQNNGVVDDSQLPKDRFSAERLKGVDSTLKIQPAKLEDSAVYLCASSLVGGPTYEQYFGPGTRLTVT.

This clone was found many times. V and J are TRBV11-2 and TRBJ2-3; TRBD2 matches at 7 bases. The germline gives CDR1 SGHAT, CDR2 FQNNGV. The CDR3 is 13 amino acids. V shed 6 bases, J shed 8 bases, and the junction held 8 bases outside the gene matches. Here the CDR3 DNA reads TGTGCCAGCAGTCTGGCGGGGGACCGTACGCAGTATTTT. It is translated as CASSLAGDRTQYF.

The rearrangement links TRBV6-1 to TRBJ1-3, with D possibly matching TRBD1 (5 bases). Trimming pared 8 bases from V and 2 bases from J, leaving 10 bases between. Germline V gene sequence: CDR1 MNHNS, CDR2 SASEGT. The CDR3 has 13 amino acids. The CDR3 region is CASGGTAGNTIYF. CDR3 nucleotides: TGTGCCAGCGGCGGGACGGCTGGAAACACCATATATTTT.